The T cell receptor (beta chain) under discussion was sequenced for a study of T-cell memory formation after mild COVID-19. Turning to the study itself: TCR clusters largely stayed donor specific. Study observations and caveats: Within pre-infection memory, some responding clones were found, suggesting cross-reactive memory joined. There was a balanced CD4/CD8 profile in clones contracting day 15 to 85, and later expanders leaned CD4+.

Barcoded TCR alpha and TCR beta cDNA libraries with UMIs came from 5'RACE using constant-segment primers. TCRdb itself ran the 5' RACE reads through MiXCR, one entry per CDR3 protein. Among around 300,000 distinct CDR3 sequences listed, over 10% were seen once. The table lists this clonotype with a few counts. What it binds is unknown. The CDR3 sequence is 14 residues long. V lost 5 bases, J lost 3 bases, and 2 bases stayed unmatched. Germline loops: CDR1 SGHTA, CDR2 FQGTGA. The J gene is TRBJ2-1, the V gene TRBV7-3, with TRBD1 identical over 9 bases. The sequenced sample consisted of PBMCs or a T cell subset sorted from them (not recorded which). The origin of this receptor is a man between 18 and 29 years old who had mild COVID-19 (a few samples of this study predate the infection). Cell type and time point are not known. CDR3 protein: CASSPTGGYNEQFF. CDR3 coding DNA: TGTGCCAGCAGCCCGACAGGGGGCTACAATGAGCAGTTCTTC.